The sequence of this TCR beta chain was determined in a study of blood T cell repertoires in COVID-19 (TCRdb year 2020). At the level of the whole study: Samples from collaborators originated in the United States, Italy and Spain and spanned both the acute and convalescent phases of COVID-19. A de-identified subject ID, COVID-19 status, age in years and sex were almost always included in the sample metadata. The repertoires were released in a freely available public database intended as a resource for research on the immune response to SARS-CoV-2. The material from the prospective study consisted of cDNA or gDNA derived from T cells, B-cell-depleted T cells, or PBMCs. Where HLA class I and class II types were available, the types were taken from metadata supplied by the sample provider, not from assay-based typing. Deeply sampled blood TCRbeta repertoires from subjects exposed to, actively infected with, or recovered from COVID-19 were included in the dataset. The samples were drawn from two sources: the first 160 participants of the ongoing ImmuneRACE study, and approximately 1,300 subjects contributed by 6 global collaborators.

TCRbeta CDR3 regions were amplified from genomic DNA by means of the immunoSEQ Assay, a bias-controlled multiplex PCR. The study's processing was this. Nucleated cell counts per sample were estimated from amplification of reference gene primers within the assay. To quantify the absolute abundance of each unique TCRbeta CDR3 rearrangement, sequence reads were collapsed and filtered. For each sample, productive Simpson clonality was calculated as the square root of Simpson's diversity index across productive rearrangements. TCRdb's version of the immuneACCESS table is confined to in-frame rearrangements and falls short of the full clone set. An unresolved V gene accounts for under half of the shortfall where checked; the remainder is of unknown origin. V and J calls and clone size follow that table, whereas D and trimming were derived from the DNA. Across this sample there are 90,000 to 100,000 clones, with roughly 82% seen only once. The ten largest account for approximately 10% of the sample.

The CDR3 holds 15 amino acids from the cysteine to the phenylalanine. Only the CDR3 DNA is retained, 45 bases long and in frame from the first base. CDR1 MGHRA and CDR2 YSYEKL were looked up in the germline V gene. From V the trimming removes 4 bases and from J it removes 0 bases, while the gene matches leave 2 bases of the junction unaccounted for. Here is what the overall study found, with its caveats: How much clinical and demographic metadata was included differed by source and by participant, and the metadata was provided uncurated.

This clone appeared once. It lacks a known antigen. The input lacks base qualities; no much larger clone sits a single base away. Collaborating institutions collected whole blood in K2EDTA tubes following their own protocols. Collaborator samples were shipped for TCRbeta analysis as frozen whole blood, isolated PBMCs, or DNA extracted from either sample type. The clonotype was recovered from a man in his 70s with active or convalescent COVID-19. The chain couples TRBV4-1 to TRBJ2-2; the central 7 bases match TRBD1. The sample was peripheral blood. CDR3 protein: CASSRGTANTGELFF. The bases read TGCGCCAGCAGCCGAGGGACAGCGAACACCGGGGAGCTGTTTTTT.